This T cell receptor beta chain was documented in a study of shared clonotypes between healthy human individuals. Study-wide points: Clonotype sharing among donors, it was expected, would be affected by sequencing depth.

Concerning this clone: The antigen is unknown.

Deletions cut 0 bases from V and 1 base from J, with 12 bases between. Germline lookup yields CDR1 LGHNA and CDR2 YSLEER. The CDR3 sequence is 17 residues long. Clones were sequenced by immunoSEQ multiplex PCR, and TCRdb holds only the in-frame ones, with some missing. Seen here are fewer than 400,000 clones, roughly 70% observed once, and the top ten hold 10%. The chain uses TRBV4-3 and TRBJ2-2; perhaps TRBD2 as D (5 bases). The sequenced sample consisted of memory CD4+ T cells sorted from blood. Subset indicated: CD45RA-negative fraction. This TCR came from a young man in good health. The CDR3 DNA sequence: TGCGCCAGCAGCCAAGATCTTCCCGGGGTGAACACCGGGGAGCTGTTTTTT. It specifies CASSQDLPGVNTGELFF.